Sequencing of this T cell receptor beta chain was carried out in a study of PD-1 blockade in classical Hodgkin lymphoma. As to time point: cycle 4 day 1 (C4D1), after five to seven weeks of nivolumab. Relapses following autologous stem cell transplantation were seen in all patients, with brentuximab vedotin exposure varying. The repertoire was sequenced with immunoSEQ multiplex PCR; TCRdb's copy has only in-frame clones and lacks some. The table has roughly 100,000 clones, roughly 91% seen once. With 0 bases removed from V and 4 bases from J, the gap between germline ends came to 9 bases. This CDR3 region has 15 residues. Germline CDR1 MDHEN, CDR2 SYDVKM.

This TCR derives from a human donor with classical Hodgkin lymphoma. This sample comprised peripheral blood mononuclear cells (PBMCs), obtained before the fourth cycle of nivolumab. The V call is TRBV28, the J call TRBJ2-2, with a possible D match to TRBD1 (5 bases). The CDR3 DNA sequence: TGTGCCAGCAGTTTATGGGGGCTGGGCACCGGGGAGCTGTTTTTT. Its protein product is CASSLWGLGTGELFF.